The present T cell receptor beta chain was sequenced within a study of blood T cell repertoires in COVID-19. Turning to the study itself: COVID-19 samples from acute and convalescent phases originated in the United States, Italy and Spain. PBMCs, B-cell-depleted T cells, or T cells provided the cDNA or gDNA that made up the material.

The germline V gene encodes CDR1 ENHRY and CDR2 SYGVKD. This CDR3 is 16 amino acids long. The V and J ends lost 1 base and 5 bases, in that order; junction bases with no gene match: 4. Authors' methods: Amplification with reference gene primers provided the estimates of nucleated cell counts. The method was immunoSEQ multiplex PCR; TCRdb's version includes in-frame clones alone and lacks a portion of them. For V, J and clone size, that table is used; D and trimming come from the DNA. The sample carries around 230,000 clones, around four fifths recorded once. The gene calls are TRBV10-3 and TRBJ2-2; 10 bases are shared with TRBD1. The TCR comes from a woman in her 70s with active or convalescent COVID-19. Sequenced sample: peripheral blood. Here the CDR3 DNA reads TGTGCCATCAGTGAGTTTGGGACAGGGGAGACCGGGGAGCTGTTTTTT. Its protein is CAISEFGTGETGELFF.